At least ten counts were recorded for the clone carrying this TCR beta chain. Its cognate antigen is unknown. This sample was included in a study of T-cell reconstitution after alpha-beta-depleted transplantation in children. The study, taken as a whole, reports: Surviving recipient T cells and thymic progenitors underlay high day-60 TCRbeta diversity in some patients. It was newly produced T cells that mostly accounted for T-cell counts and diversity one year after transplant. Two months or so post-transplant, alpha-beta T cells reportedly derived from several hundred expanded graft clones.

TCRbeta library construction was performed incorporating unique molecular identifiers. TCRdb passed the PCR reads through MiXCR, listing each CDR3 protein once. In the table there are hundreds of thousands of distinct CDR3 sequences, 20% to 25% of which are singletons. This CDR3 has 14 amino acids. Trimming stripped 6 bases from V and 4 bases from J, with 13 bases between. The V and J genes are TRBV12-3 or TRBV12-4 and TRBJ2-1; TRBD2 might be the D (6 bases). Material: PBMCs, mostly from graft donor cells, obtained 360 days after TCRalphabeta/CD19-depleted stem cell transplant. This TCR derives from a boy younger than two who had a stem cell transplant for acute myeloid leukemia, so the T cells may come from the graft donor. The CDR3 nucleotides read TGTGCCAGCAGGAAGGAGGGATCGTACAATGAGCAGTTCTTC. Translation: CASRKEGSYNEQFF.